This is a list of T cell receptor beta chains from one sample in a study of shared clonotypes between healthy human individuals. The method was immunoSEQ multiplex PCR; TCRdb's version includes in-frame clones alone and lacks a portion of them. The sample comprises around 2.3 million clones, 95% of which are singletons, and approximately 0.13% rests with the top ten. Sample: naive CD4+ T cells sorted from blood. Source of these receptors: a man aged 18 to 30 in good health. The CDR3 runs from the conserved cysteine through the conserved F or W. The order of the fields is CDR3 length, clone size, V gene, J gene, D gene, CDR3 protein, CDR3 DNA. The D gene is left open where the match is weak. Size is stated for part of the rows, as once, few or many counts, or as a class when the clone is expanded.

13	once	TRBV5-4	TRBJ1-1	.	CASSLTLNTEAFF	TGTGCCAGCAGCTTAACCCTGAACACTGAAGCTTTCTTT
15	.	TRBV7-2	TRBJ2-2	.	CASSPPGVRPGELFF	TGTGCCAGCAGCCCTCCCGGCGTGCGTCCCGGGGAGCTGTTTTTT
13	.	TRBV5-1	TRBJ1-2	TRBD1	CASSETGSYGYTF	TGCGCCAGCAGCGAGACAGGGTCCTATGGCTACACCTTC
15	.	TRBV6-5	TRBJ1-2	.	CASSYYRGPTYGYTF	TGTGCCAGCAGTTACTACCGGGGGCCAACCTATGGCTACACCTTC
16	once	TRBV27	TRBJ2-7	.	CASRLDSNYFTYEQYF	TGTGCCAGCAGACTGGACTCAAACTATTTCACCTACGAGCAGTACTTC
18	.	TRBV6-1	TRBJ1-5	TRBD1	CASSEGYRGGRSNQPQHF	TGTGCCAGCAGTGAAGGTTACAGGGGAGGCCGGAGCAATCAGCCCCAGCATTTT
16	.	TRBV9	TRBJ2-5	TRBD1	CASSHDVDREQETQYF	TGTGCCAGCAGTCACGACGTCGACAGGGAACAAGAGACCCAGTACTTC
14	once	TRBV7-2	TRBJ2-2	.	CASSNTGSTGELFF	TGTGCCAGCAGCAACACAGGTAGCACCGGGGAGCTGTTTTTT
16	once	TRBV18	TRBJ2-7	.	CASSPPGAGAFYEQYF	TGTGCCAGCTCACCGCCCGGGGCAGGGGCCTTCTACGAGCAGTACTTC
14	.	TRBV5-1	TRBJ1-1	TRBD1	CASSFATGDTEAFF	TGCGCCAGCAGCTTCGCTACAGGGGACACTGAAGCTTTCTTT
12	.	TRBV30	TRBJ1-1	.	CAWNQGAPEAFF	TGTGCCTGGAATCAGGGTGCCCCTGAAGCTTTCTTT
15	.	TRBV28	TRBJ1-5	.	CASSPSRGLYQPQHF	TGTGCCAGCAGCCCATCGAGGGGCCTCTATCAGCCCCAGCATTTT
13	.	TRBV7-9	TRBJ1-4	TRBD1	CASSGQGYEKLFF	TGTGCCAGCAGCGGACAGGGGTATGAAAAACTGTTTTTT
17	.	TRBV11-2	TRBJ1-6	.	CASSRLWGVKGNSPLHF	TGTGCCAGCAGCCGACTTTGGGGGGTTAAGGGGAATTCACCCCTCCACTTT
12	.	TRBV11-3	TRBJ2-3	.	CASGKGTDTQYF	TGTGCCAGCGGTAAGGGAACAGATACGCAGTATTTT
14	.	TRBV7-2	TRBJ2-3	.	CASSSRTSTDTQYF	TGTGCCAGCAGCTCCCGGACTAGCACAGATACGCAGTATTTT
13	.	TRBV6-5	TRBJ2-1	.	CASRGQGPFEQFF	TGTGCCAGCAGGGGGCAGGGGCCTTTTGAGCAGTTCTTC
12	.	TRBV7-2	TRBJ2-7	.	CASSPSTYEQYF	TGTGCCAGCAGCCCCTCCACCTACGAGCAGTACTTC
15	.	TRBV6-6	TRBJ1-4	TRBD1	CASTNPETGREKLFF	TGTGCCAGCACCAACCCCGAGACAGGGCGGGAAAAACTGTTTTTT
13	.	TRBV5-1	TRBJ2-5	.	CASTGDNQETQYF	TGCGCCAGCACTGGAGACAACCAAGAGACCCAGTACTTC
18	.	TRBV5-6	TRBJ2-3	TRBD2	CASSLPGLAGISTDTQYF	TGTGCCAGCAGCTTGCCGGGACTAGCGGGGATATCTACAGATACGCAGTATTTT
11	.	TRBV2	TRBJ1-1	.	CASSGDTEAFF	TGTGCCAGCAGCGGAGACACTGAAGCTTTCTTT
13	.	TRBV10-2	TRBJ1-2	TRBD1	CASRGQGESGYTF	TGCGCCAGCAGGGGACAGGGGGAGAGTGGCTACACCTTC
14	.	TRBV4-3	TRBJ2-2	.	CASSQETGSGELFF	TGCGCCAGCAGCCAAGAAACGGGGTCCGGGGAGCTGTTTTTT
14	.	TRBV6-5	TRBJ1-6	.	CASSYSMKTSPLHF	TGTGCCAGCAGTTACTCGATGAAGACATCACCCCTCCACTTT
15	.	TRBV7-9	TRBJ1-6	.	CASSLDAAGNSPLHF	TGTGCCAGCAGCTTAGACGCTGCAGGTAATTCACCCCTCCACTTT
12	once	TRBV6-6	TRBJ1-2	.	CASRVEGHGYTF	TGTGCCAGCAGAGTTGAGGGACATGGCTACACCTTC
11	.	TRBV30	TRBJ2-1	.	CAWMAGYEQFF	TGTGCCTGGATGGCAGGGTATGAGCAGTTCTTC
15	.	TRBV7-2	TRBJ2-3	TRBD2	CASVRASGIADTQYF	TGTGCCAGCGTGAGGGCTAGCGGGATAGCAGATACGCAGTATTTT
14	.	TRBV7-9	TRBJ2-5	.	CASSLSRPGETQYF	TGTGCCAGCAGCCTAAGCCGGCCTGGAGAGACCCAGTACTTC
15	once	TRBV7-8	TRBJ2-3	TRBD1	CATKRQGAGTDTQYF	TGTGCCACAAAACGGCAGGGGGCGGGCACAGATACGCAGTATTTT
15	.	TRBV6-1	TRBJ1-1	.	CASRSGFLVGTEAFF	TGTGCCAGCAGGTCGGGCTTTTTGGTGGGGACTGAAGCTTTCTTT
17	.	TRBV28	TRBJ1-1	TRBD1	CASKGGRPGTENTEAFF	TGTGCCAGTAAAGGGGGCCGGCCCGGGACCGAAAACACTGAAGCTTTCTTT
16	few	TRBV6-5	TRBJ2-7	.	CASSYGGGGSTYEQYF	TGTGCCAGCAGTTACGGGGGAGGCGGGTCAACCTACGAGCAGTACTTC
14	.	TRBV10-3	TRBJ1-1	TRBD1	CAISSTPGQTEAFF	TGTGCCATCAGTTCAACCCCGGGACAGACTGAAGCTTTCTTT
14	.	TRBV11-2	TRBJ2-5	.	CASSLEGLRETQYF	TGTGCCAGCAGCTTAGAAGGGCTAAGAGAGACCCAGTACTTC
15	once	TRBV30	TRBJ1-1	TRBD1	CAWSAGTGPNTEAFF	TGTGCCTGGAGTGCTGGGACAGGGCCGAACACTGAAGCTTTCTTT
12	.	TRBV5-4	TRBJ1-2	.	CASSLSGYGYTF	TGTGCCAGCAGCTTGTCGGGTTATGGCTACACCTTC
14	.	TRBV4-3	TRBJ1-5	.	CASSQDGGDQPQHF	TGCGCCAGCAGCCAAGACGGAGGGGATCAGCCCCAGCATTTT
13	few	TRBV5-1	TRBJ1-1	.	CASSVAGIVEAFF	TGCGCCAGCAGCGTAGCGGGGATCGTTGAAGCTTTCTTT
15	.	TRBV10-1	TRBJ2-1	.	CASSEGAAGVHEQFF	TGCGCCAGCAGTGAGGGGGCAGCTGGGGTCCATGAGCAGTTCTTC
13	.	TRBV6-1	TRBJ2-7	.	CASSVKGTYEQYF	TGTGCCAGCAGTGTGAAGGGTACCTACGAGCAGTACTTC
15	.	TRBV11-2	TRBJ1-6	TRBD1	CASSFSGQGNSPLHF	TGTGCCAGCAGCTTCTCCGGACAGGGGAACTCACCCCTCCACTTT
11	.	TRBV20-1	TRBJ1-4	.	CSATSNEKLFF	TGCAGTGCTACATCTAATGAAAAACTGTTTTTT
15	.	TRBV7-9	TRBJ1-3	.	CASSSDKDSGNTIYF	TGTGCCAGCAGCTCAGACAAGGACTCTGGAAACACCATATATTTT
14	once	TRBV28	TRBJ2-7	TRBD1	CASSLGEGAKEQYF	TGTGCCAGCAGTTTGGGAGAGGGGGCGAAGGAGCAGTACTTC
13	.	TRBV29-1	TRBJ2-7	TRBD2	CSVEDSGFYEQYF	TGCAGCGTTGAAGATAGCGGGTTCTACGAGCAGTACTTC
15	.	TRBV19	TRBJ2-7	.	CAISPPTYSSYEQYF	TGTGCCATTAGCCCCCCGACCTATTCCTCCTACGAGCAGTACTTC